This TCR beta chain was retrieved from a study of blood T cells in healthy people across ages. Notes on the study in general: Measured against age, TCR beta diversity per million T cells decreased in a roughly linear manner. Long-lived donors had more naive CD4+ cells and higher diversity than aged donors. Reliance upon unsorted PBMCs precluded definitive naive versus antigen-experienced comparison.

This clonotype was observed once. No antigen is known for it. The CDR3 runs 14 residues. Germline CDR1 MNHNS, CDR2 SASEGT. Losses at the gene ends were 6 bases for V and 12 bases for J; bases not matched to a gene: 13. Next came a second PCR, run for about 6 to 12 cycles, which used a sample-barcoded 5' primer along with a J-beta primer mix. A template-switch adaptor with 12 random nucleotides tagged each cDNA molecule. A single record per CDR3 protein comes from TCRdb applying MiXCR to the 5' RACE reads. The repertoire holds some 1,800,000 distinct CDR3 sequences, approximately 39% seen once, with roughly 23% in the top ten.

Material: blood. This receptor was identified in a human donor in good health. The chain recombines TRBV6-1 with TRBJ2-7; 11 nucleotides agree with TRBD1. CDR3 bases: TGTGCCAGCAGGGACAGGGGGCAGGGGGAGACCCGGTACTTC. Translated, it gives CASRDRGQGETRYF.